This entry lists 29 T cell receptor beta chains sequenced from one sample in a study of shared clonotypes between healthy human individuals. Generated by immunoSEQ multiplex PCR, the TCRdb table keeps only in-frame clones and is missing some. The table lists hundreds of thousands of clones, around 74% of them singletons. Sequenced: memory CD4+ T cells sorted from blood. Stated subset: CD45RA-negative fraction. The receptors were sampled from a woman under 40 in good health.

V is TRBV7-9 and J is TRBJ2-7, with 11 nucleotides matching TRBD2. This CDR3 has 14 amino acids. Looked up from germline, CDR1 is SEHNR and CDR2 is FQNEAQ (reference sequence). With 6 bases clipped from V and 5 bases from J, the junction kept 6 bases outside the gene matches. CDR3 region: CASSVSGRDNEQYF. CDR3 DNA sequence: TGTGCCAGCAGTGTTAGCGGGAGGGACAACGAGCAGTACTTC.

The V call is TRBV2, the J call TRBJ2-1, with 15 positions matching TRBD2. From germline, CDR1 is SNHLY and CDR2 FYNNEI. The CDR3 runs 19 residues. Losses at the gene ends were 7 bases for V and 2 bases for J; bases not matched to a gene: 12. The DNA for the CDR3 is TGTGCCAGCAAAGTCCCCGGGACTAGCGGGAGGCCAACCTACAATGAGCAGTTCTTC. It yields the protein CASKVPGTSGRPTYNEQFF. Full variable domain (missing parts from reference TRBV2 and TRBJ2-1): EPEVTQTPSHQVTQMGQEVILRCVPISNHLYFYWYRQILGQKVEFLVSFYNNEISEKSEIFDDQFSVERPDGSNFTLKIRSTKLEDSAMYFCASKVPGTSGRPTYNEQFFGPGTRLTVL.

This clone was seen at least ten times. The chain has TRBV19 and TRBJ1-4; D perhaps matches TRBD1 (5 bases). Trimming pared 4 bases from V and 5 bases from J, leaving 17 bases between. Germline loops: CDR1 LNHDA, CDR2 SQIVND (reference sequence). The CDR3 length is 16 residues. The DNA for the CDR3 is TGTGCCAGTAGTAGAAATAACCCGGGACGGAATGAAAAACTGTTTTTT. Residues: CASSRNNPGRNEKLFF.

The V call is TRBV18, the J call TRBJ2-7; 7 bases fit TRBD2. V lost 4 bases, J lost 0 bases, and 3 bases stayed unmatched. The length of the CDR3 is 14 residues. Germline-derived CDR1 and CDR2 are KGHSH and LQKENI. CDR3 in amino acids: CASSLSGNSYEQYF. The CDR3 DNA reads TGTGCCAGCTCACTGAGCGGGAACTCCTACGAGCAGTACTTC.

This clone was detected only a few times. The chain carries TRBV7-2 and TRBJ1-2, with D possibly TRBD1 on 6 matching bases. Trimming removed 0 bases from V and 8 bases from J, with 13 bases in between. Germline V gene lookup returns CDR1 SGHTA and CDR2 FQGNSA. The CDR3 covers 14 residues. CDR3 nucleotide sequence: TGTGCCAGCAGCTTAGCGAGAGTCAGGGGCGGCTACACCTTC. Amino acid sequence: CASSLARVRGGYTF. Using reference TRBV7-2 and TRBJ1-2 for the parts outside the CDR3, the full variable domain is GAGVSQSPSNKVTEKGKDVELRCDPISGHTALYWYRQSLGQGLEFLIYFQGNSAPDKSGLPSDRFSAERTGGSVSTLTIQRTQQEDSAVYLCASSLARVRGGYTFGSGTRLTVV.

As to this clone: A much larger clone is a single base away; this may be a read error. J is TRBJ2-2 and V is TRBV7-6; tentative D call: TRBD2 (5 bases). The CDR3 contains 15 residues. Trimming shortened V by 7 bases and J by 4 bases, and 16 bases separated the two germline ends. Germline lookup yields CDR1 SGHVS and CDR2 FNYEAQ. The CDR3 loop reads CASNLTGGSTGELFF. The CDR3 DNA reads as TGTGCCAGCAACCTTACTGGCGGGTCCACCGGGGAGCTGTTTTTT.

This clone was detected only a few times. The chain couples TRBV19 to TRBJ2-3; D call uncertain. V lost 3 bases to trimming and J lost 3 bases, with 13 bases between them. CDR1 and CDR2 from the germline V gene are LNHDA and SQIVND (reference sequence). This CDR3 contains 15 residues. The CDR3, as DNA: TGTGCCAGTAGTATCTCGGCGGCTGCAACAGATACGCAGTATTTT. It codes for CASSISAAATDTQYF.

The J gene is TRBJ2-3, the V gene TRBV28; D call uncertain. There are 14 residues in the CDR3. Germline V gene data show CDR1 as MDHEN and CDR2 as SYDVKM. Between the trimmed V and J ends, which lost 5 bases and 6 bases, there was a span of 15 bases. Here the CDR3 reads CASSPPLRWDTQYF. In DNA, the CDR3 is TGTGCCAGCAGTCCACCCCTCCGATGGGATACGCAGTATTTT.

CDR3 DNA sequence: TGTGCCAGCAGCCAAGATCACGGGACTAGCGATGAGCAGTACTTC. Amino acid sequence: CASSQDHGTSDEQYF. This chain connects TRBV5-8 to TRBJ2-7, with 10 bases aligning to TRBD2. The CDR3 runs 15 residues. Germline values: CDR1 SGHTS, CDR2 YDEGEE. J was trimmed by 7 bases and V by 4 bases; bases with no gene match: 11.

The gene calls are TRBV28 and TRBJ2-7, with TRBD1 matching 8 bases. This CDR3 spans 15 amino acids. The germline CDR1 and CDR2 sequences are MDHEN and SYDVKM. V shed 5 bases and J 6 bases; nucleotides not matched to a gene: 12. The CDR3 sequence: CASSLRQGWRGEQYF. In DNA form, the CDR3 reads TGTGCCAGCAGTCTAAGACAGGGGTGGAGGGGCGAGCAGTACTTC.

The genes are TRBV6-5 and TRBJ1-1; D not resolved. Trimming left V 2 bases short and J 7 bases short, with 14 bases between. In germline, CDR1 is MNHEY, CDR2 SVGAGI. The CDR3 is made up of 14 amino acids. CDR3 nucleotide sequence: TGTGCCAGCAGTTACGCCCCAAAATTGGGTGAAGCTTTCTTT. Its protein product is CASSYAPKLGEAFF.

The rearrangement links TRBV5-4 to TRBJ2-1; no definite D call. Trimming stripped 5 bases from V and 2 bases from J, with 14 bases between. CDR3 length: 15 amino acids. Germline V gene sequence: CDR1 SGHNT, CDR2 YYREEE (reference sequence). The CDR3 here is CASSRRNSAYNEQFF. The CDR3 DNA reads as TGTGCCAGCAGTCGACGAAACAGCGCCTACAATGAGCAGTTCTTC.

This rearrangement joins TRBV7-9 to TRBJ1-1; 7 nucleotides line up with TRBD1. CDR3 length: 14 amino acids. After removal of 5 bases from V and 4 bases from J, the junction contained 7 bases not matched to a gene. Germline-derived CDR1 and CDR2 are SEHNR and FQNEAQ (reference sequence). The CDR3 loop is CASSPQTGSTEAFF. CDR3 sequence (DNA): TGTGCCAGCAGCCCCCAGACAGGGAGCACTGAAGCTTTCTTT.

The chain uses TRBV6-6 and TRBJ2-7; 7 positions agree with TRBD2. V shed 8 bases and J 3 bases; nucleotides not matched to a gene: 7. The CDR3 has 13 amino acids. Germline CDR1 and CDR2: MNHNY and SVGAGI (reference sequence). The CDR3 DNA reads as TGTGCCAGCCTTGTGCGGGACTACTACGAGCAGTACTTC. The encoded protein is CASLVRDYYEQYF.

V is TRBV28 and J is TRBJ1-4, with a weak D call TRBD1 (5 bases). The CDR3 is 17 amino acids. V was pared by 6 bases and J by 0 bases, with 17 bases between. CDR1 is MDHEN and CDR2 is SYDVKM in the germline V gene. DNA for the CDR3: TGTGCCAGCAGCCCACTCCAGGGCGCCGCAACTAATGAAAAACTGTTTTTT. Translated, it gives CASSPLQGAATNEKLFF.

The rearrangement links TRBV6-1 to TRBJ2-7; the match to TRBD1 covers 7 bases. Germline values: CDR1 MNHNS, CDR2 SASEGT. V trimming: 3 bases; J trimming: 1 base; junction bases outside the gene matches: 12. This CDR3 is built from 17 residues. The DNA of the CDR3 is TGTGCCAGCAGTGATATGATACAGGGGAGACGGTCCTACGAGCAGTACTTC. Its protein is CASSDMIQGRRSYEQYF.

CDR3 in DNA: TGTGCCAGTAAAAGCGGGACGACAAATGAAAAACTGTTTTTT. It encodes CASKSGTTNEKLFF. The J gene is TRBJ1-4, the V gene TRBV19; tentative D call: TRBD1 (5 bases). Germline V lookup: CDR1 LNHDA, CDR2 SQIVND (reference sequence). The CDR3 sequence is 14 residues long. The germline V and J ends were trimmed by 7 bases and 5 bases, with 14 bases remaining between them.

The CDR3 is CASSPPNWNEQFF. As DNA, the CDR3 is TGTGCCAGCTCACCCCCGAACTGGAATGAGCAGTTCTTC. The chain is built from TRBV18 and TRBJ2-1; D not resolved. V lost 3 bases, J lost 7 bases, and 10 bases lay in between. This CDR3 is built from 13 residues. The V gene's germline CDR1 is KGHSH and CDR2 LQKENI.

This chain's CDR3 is CASSPKGFWGHGYTF. CDR3 DNA sequence: TGTGCCAGCAGTCCAAAGGGGTTCTGGGGACACGGCTACACCTTC. V is TRBV28 and J is TRBJ1-2; D is possibly TRBD1 (6 bases). Germline CDR1 reads MDHEN; CDR2 reads SYDVKM. V shed 5 bases and J shed 8 bases, with 21 bases lying between them. The CDR3 has 15 amino acids.

The gene calls are TRBV7-3 and TRBJ2-7; a possible D gene is TRBD2 (7 bases). V was clipped by 1 base and J by 0 bases, with 16 bases between them. This CDR3 contains 17 residues. Per the germline V gene, CDR1 is SGHTA and CDR2 is FQGTGA. CDR3 DNA: TGTGCCAGCAGCTTAAAGGGCGGGGGCGAGATCTCCTACGAGCAGTACTTC. This sequence encodes CASSLKGGGEISYEQYF.

This clone was recorded only once. This chain links TRBV10-3 with TRBJ1-1; D unresolved. The V gene's germline CDR1 is ENHRY and CDR2 SYGVKD. This CDR3 region has 11 residues. Trimming took off 4 bases at V and 7 bases at J, with 7 bases between the two ends. The CDR3 sequence: CAISAGDEAFF. Written as DNA, the CDR3 is TGTGCCATCAGTGCTGGTGATGAAGCTTTCTTT.

This clone appeared a few times. This chain joins TRBV6-5 and TRBJ2-1; no reliable D call. Between the trimmed V and J ends, which lost 5 bases and 9 bases, there was a span of 11 bases. CDR1 MNHEY and CDR2 SVGAGI come from the germline V gene. The CDR3 runs to 12 residues. The CDR3 DNA reads TGTGCCAGCAGTCCTCTCTTCGGTGAGCAGTTCTTC. Protein sequence: CASSPLFGEQFF.

This clone has only a few counts. The chain couples TRBV9 to TRBJ2-7; TRBD1 matches at 8 bases. Germline loops: CDR1 SGDLS, CDR2 YYNGEE. There are 16 residues in the CDR3. V lost 3 bases, J lost 2 bases, and 10 bases stayed unmatched. The CDR3 coding sequence is TGTGCCAGCAGCGCGGTAGACAGGGGAAGCACCTACGAGCAGTACTTC. Its translation is CASSAVDRGSTYEQYF.

This chain connects TRBV27 to TRBJ2-7; 13 nucleotides line up with TRBD2. The CDR3 loop spans 16 amino acids. CDR1 MNHEY and CDR2 SMNVEV come from the germline V gene (reference sequence). With V trimmed by 2 bases and J by 4 bases, 5 bases remained unmatched. CDR3 nucleotides: TGTGCCAGCAGTTTAATAGGACTAGCGGGAGATTACGAGCAGTACTTC. This codes for CASSLIGLAGDYEQYF.

The gene calls are TRBV7-2 and TRBJ1-5, with 7 bases matching TRBD1. Germline CDR1 reads SGHTA; CDR2 reads FQGNSA. Losses at the gene ends were 1 base for V and 7 bases for J; bases not matched to a gene: 7. This CDR3 contains 15 residues. Written as DNA, the CDR3 is TGTGCCAGCAGCTTAGTAAGGGGGCGCGGGCAGCCCCAGCATTTT. It translates to CASSLVRGRGQPQHF.

This chain uses TRBV11-2 with TRBJ2-5; TRBD2 matches at 8 bases. V was pared by 5 bases and J by 5 bases, with 16 bases of the junction left unmatched. The CDR3 is 17 amino acids. Looked up from germline, CDR1 is SGHAT and CDR2 is FQNNGV. Here the CDR3 DNA reads TGTGCCAGCAGCCCCCGGGGGGGTGGATTTTATCAGGAGACCCAGTACTTC. As protein: CASSPRGGGFYQETQYF.

The chain recombines TRBV5-1 with TRBJ1-4; no definite D call. V lost 0 bases and J lost 7, with 13 bases in between. The CDR3 length is 15 residues. Germline CDR1 and CDR2: SGHRS and YFSETQ. The CDR3 spells CASSLDGEIGEKLFF. CDR3 DNA sequence: TGCGCCAGCAGCTTGGATGGGGAAATCGGTGAAAAACTGTTTTTT.

The chain links TRBV28 to TRBJ2-7, with D tentatively TRBD2 (7 bases). The germline CDR1 and CDR2 sequences are MDHEN and SYDVKM. Trimming removed 8 bases at V and 4 bases at J, with 18 bases between. The CDR3 has 14 residues. In DNA form, the CDR3 reads TGTGCCAGCGCTCCTAGGGGGGGGTTGTACGAGCAGTACTTC. Translation: CASAPRGGLYEQYF.

This chain connects TRBV28 to TRBJ1-2; D uncertain. CDR3 length: 13 residues. V was shortened by 7 bases and J by 1 base, with 10 bases between the two germline ends. Germline loops: CDR1 MDHEN, CDR2 SYDVKM. The CDR3 is CASTLNVNYGYTF. The CDR3 bases are TGTGCCAGCACTTTGAATGTTAACTATGGCTACACCTTC.